Following are 25 T cell receptor beta chains from one sample sequenced in a study of T-cell reconstitution after alpha-beta-depleted transplantation in children (dated by TCRdb to the mid-2010s). According to the study, the label for this sample's treatment or condition signals: allogeneic hematopoietic cell transplantation with graft depleted of TCRalphabeta T cells and CD19 B cells. Library prep was done by PCR. Sequencing instrument: Illumina HiSeq 2500. TCR library preparation used molecular barcoding, with unique molecular identifiers applied to normalize quantification of the TCRbeta repertoire. TCRdb's own reprocessing of the public reads used fastp at Q25 and MiXCR and kept productive beta chains. Identical CDR3 proteins give one entry, which carries the most common genes and DNA. This sample holds nearly 200,000 distinct CDR3 sequences; about 6% were observed only once. Roughly 4.8% of the sample goes to the ten largest clones.

Sequencing used PBMCs, obtained before TCRalphabeta/CD19-depleted stem cell transplant. These receptor sequences come from a girl under three years old with combined immunodeficiency, due to receive a stem cell transplant.

This clonotype was counted ten times or more. CDR3 sequence: CSVGLAVTTDTQYF. CDR3 nucleotides: TGCAGCGTGGGACTAGCGGTTACCACCGATACGCAGTATTTT. The V gene is TRBV29-1, the J gene TRBJ2-3, with 11 bases matching TRBD2. CDR1 is SQVTM and CDR2 is ANQGSEA in the germline V gene. This CDR3 contains 14 residues. J lost 6 bases, V lost 6 bases, and 8 bases had no gene match.

This clonotype has ten or more counts. J is TRBJ2-1 and V is TRBV12-3 or TRBV12-4; 10 bases agree with TRBD2. With 3 bases clipped from V and 6 bases from J, the junction kept 2 bases outside the gene matches. The CDR3 sequence is 14 residues long. The CDR3 loop reads CASSFGTSVNEQFF. DNA for the CDR3: TGTGCCAGCAGTTTTGGGACTAGCGTCAATGAGCAGTTCTTC.

This clonotype was seen many times. V usage is TRBV29-1 and J usage is TRBJ2-2; 8 nucleotides line up with TRBD1. The CDR3 is 15 amino acids. Germline V lookup: CDR1 SQVTM, CDR2 ANQGSEA. This chain's CDR3 is CTVVLGTGNTGELFF. CDR3 DNA: TGCACAGTGGTACTAGGGACAGGGAACACCGGGGAGCTGTTTTTT.

This clonotype has at least ten counts. The rearrangement uses TRBV12-3 or TRBV12-4 and TRBJ2-6, with a possible D match to TRBD1 (6 bases). The CDR3 totals 19 residues. V lost 2 bases and J 0 bases, leaving 17 bases between the germline ends. The CDR3 region has the DNA TGTGCCAGCAGTTTATCCGACAGGACTTGGGGCTCTGGGGCCAACGTCCTGACTTTC. This gives the protein CASSLSDRTWGSGANVLTF.

This clonotype was seen ten or more times. The CDR3 loop is CASSNSGLGYEQYF. The CDR3 bases are TGTGCCAGCAGCAACAGCGGTCTAGGCTACGAGCAGTACTTC. V is TRBV11-2 and J is TRBJ2-7; perhaps TRBD2 as D (5 bases). Germline V lookup: CDR1 SGHAT, CDR2 FQNNGV. Trimming took 5 bases from V and 3 from J, leaving 14 bases between them. This CDR3 is 14 amino acids long.

The J gene is TRBJ2-2, the V gene TRBV7-9, with D maybe TRBD1 (6 bases). The V gene's germline CDR1 is SEHNR and CDR2 FQNEAQ (reference sequence). This CDR3 has 16 residues. V gave up 6 bases and J gave up 3 bases, with 17 bases separating them. CDR3 loop: CASREIPGQDTGELFF. DNA of the CDR3: TGTGCCAGCAGAGAGATTCCGGGACAAGACACCGGGGAGCTGTTTTTT.

This clonotype was found many times. The chain couples TRBV5-1 to TRBJ1-5, with D possibly TRBD1 on 5 matching bases. The CDR3 loop spans 13 amino acids. Per the germline V gene, CDR1 is SGHRS and CDR2 is YFSETQ. V lost 2 bases and J 3 bases, leaving 6 bases between the germline ends. In DNA, the CDR3 is TGCGCCAGCAGCTTAGGGGTCAATCAGCCCCAGCATTTT. Encoded protein: CASSLGVNQPQHF.

This clonotype was seen at least ten times. The chain joins TRBV15 to TRBJ2-3; D is uncertain. V gave up 7 bases and J gave up 0 bases, with 11 bases separating them. Germline lookup yields CDR1 LNHNV and CDR2 YYDKDF (reference sequence). This CDR3 has 14 residues. The CDR3 region is CATTANPSTDTQYF. CDR3 sequence (DNA): TGTGCCACCACAGCGAACCCGAGCACAGATACGCAGTATTTT.

This clonotype was picked up many times. The rearrangement joins TRBV12-3 or TRBV12-4 to TRBJ2-1, with 11 bases aligning to TRBD2. The V segment lost 5 bases and the J segment 4 bases; nucleotides outside the gene matches: 10. The CDR3 is 17 amino acids. The DNA for the CDR3 is TGTGCCAGCAGTCCGCGCCGACTAGCGGGAAATTACAATGAGCAGTTCTTC. Its protein product is CASSPRRLAGNYNEQFF.

This clonotype was detected ten times or more. The rearrangement links TRBV5-5 to TRBJ2-5; TRBD1 agrees at 8 bases. Germline V gene data show CDR1 as SGHKS and CDR2 as YYEKEE (reference sequence). This CDR3 region has 14 residues. V trimming: 4 bases; J trimming: 5 bases; junction bases outside the gene matches: 7. CDR3 loop: CASSNDRGGETQYF. CDR3 coding DNA: TGTGCCAGCAGCAATGACAGGGGCGGTGAGACCCAGTACTTC.

This clonotype was picked up many times. The chain joins TRBV30 to TRBJ1-1; D unresolved. Germline V gene lookup returns CDR1 GTSNPN and CDR2 SVGIG (reference sequence). Trimming took 2 bases from V and 2 from J, leaving 15 bases between them. The CDR3 has 15 residues. The CDR3 DNA follows: TGTGCCTGGAGTTTGCAGGCTGGGTTAAACACTGAAGCTTTCTTT. Protein sequence: CAWSLQAGLNTEAFF.

This clonotype was detected many times. This chain connects TRBV7-9 to TRBJ2-7; TRBD1 aligns across 10 bases. The CDR3 extends over 15 amino acids. In germline, CDR1 is SEHNR, CDR2 FQNEAQ (reference sequence). The J segment lost 0 bases and the V segment lost 5 bases, leaving 4 bases of the junction unmatched. This chain's CDR3 is CASSIGQGVSYEQYF. The CDR3 DNA sequence: TGTGCCAGCAGCATAGGACAGGGGGTCTCCTACGAGCAGTACTTC.

The sample holds a few counts of this clonotype. The chain has TRBV5-1 and TRBJ2-6, with no clear D. The V end was cut by 4 bases, the J end by 0 bases, with 14 bases between. Germline CDR1 SGHRS, CDR2 YFSETQ. This CDR3 has 17 amino acids. DNA for the CDR3: TGCGCCAGCAGCCCGGCAGACCTGAGCTCTGGGGCCAACGTCCTGACTTTC. It yields the protein CASSPADLSSGANVLTF.

This clonotype has at least ten counts. V is TRBV20-1 and J is TRBJ2-7, with 8 positions matching TRBD2. Trimming at V came to 4 bases and at J to 3 bases, leaving 17 bases not matched to a gene. The CDR3 extends over 17 amino acids. CDR1 and CDR2 (germline): DFQATT, SNEGSKA (reference sequence). The CDR3 DNA reads TGCAGTGCTACCTTCCTCCAGGTGAGCGGGAGTATCTACGAGCAGTACTTC. This sequence encodes CSATFLQVSGSIYEQYF.

This clonotype was observed at least ten times. This chain uses TRBV6-2 or TRBV6-3 with TRBJ2-1; 8 bases map to TRBD2. The CDR3 runs 15 residues. The J segment lost 9 bases and the V segment lost 8 bases, leaving 15 bases of the junction unmatched. Germline CDR1 is MNHEY and CDR2 is SVGEGT. The chain's CDR3 is CASCGAGVGWGEQFF. CDR3 DNA sequence: TGTGCCAGCTGTGGAGCGGGAGTAGGGTGGGGTGAGCAGTTCTTC.

This clonotype was seen ten or more times. The chain is built from TRBV20-1 and TRBJ2-2; D call uncertain. The V end was cut by 3 bases, the J end by 0 bases, with 5 bases between. This CDR3 is 13 amino acids long. Germline V gene data show CDR1 as DFQATT and CDR2 as SNEGSKA (reference sequence). CDR3 sequence (DNA): TGCAGTGCTAGCCAGTCGAACACCGGGGAGCTGTTTTTT. As protein: CSASQSNTGELFF.

This clonotype came up many times. This sequence joins TRBV30 and TRBJ2-2; perhaps D is TRBD1 or TRBD2 (5 bases each). The CDR3 has 13 amino acids. The ends were cut back, 1 base at V and 13 bases at J, with 16 bases in the middle. The germline V gene has CDR1 GTSNPN and CDR2 SVGIG (reference sequence). The CDR3 protein is CAWSERGPKVLFF. For the CDR3, the DNA is TGTGCCTGGAGTGAACGGGGCCCCAAGGTGCTGTTTTTT.

This clonotype was recorded many times. This sequence joins TRBV24-1 and TRBJ2-5; 8 bases are shared with TRBD2. Germline CDR1 KGHDR, CDR2 SFDVKD. CDR3 length equals 15 residues. Losses at the gene ends were 0 bases for V and 1 base for J; bases not matched to a gene: 0. The CDR3 coding sequence is TGTGCCACCAGTGATTTGACTAGCGGCCAAGAGACCCAGTACTTC. The encoded protein is CATSDLTSGQETQYF.

This clonotype was seen ten or more times. The chain recombines TRBV28 with TRBJ1-1; 8 bases fit TRBD1. Germline V gives CDR1 MDHEN, CDR2 SYDVKM. This CDR3 comprises 18 residues. The trim removed 2 bases at V and 3 bases at J, leaving 14 bases unmatched. The CDR3 sequence is CASSLSRGRAVGDTEAFF. In nucleotides, the CDR3 is TGTGCCAGCAGTTTAAGCAGGGGGCGAGCGGTGGGTGACACTGAAGCTTTCTTT.

This clonotype occurred many times. The chain uses TRBV2 and TRBJ2-7; 7 nucleotides match TRBD2. Germline CDR1 is SNHLY and CDR2 is FYNNEI. The J segment lost 9 bases and the V segment lost 1 base, leaving 9 bases of the junction unmatched. The CDR3 has 14 residues. CDR3 nucleotide sequence: TGTGCCAGCAGTGAAGTCCGGGGCCGCGGGGGGCAGTACTTC. This encodes CASSEVRGRGGQYF.

This clonotype has ten or more counts. The chain carries TRBV7-3 and TRBJ2-7; TRBD1 matches 10 bases. CDR1 is SGHTA, CDR2 FQGTGA, per germline. This CDR3 contains 13 residues. V lost 5 bases to trimming and J lost 6 bases; unmatched junction nucleotides: 4. For the CDR3, the DNA is TGTGCCAGCAGCATTGGGACAGGGGTCGAGCAGTACTTC. Translated: CASSIGTGVEQYF.

This clonotype was recorded many times. The chain uses TRBV28 and TRBJ1-5; tentatively, D is TRBD1 (6 bases). This CDR3 has 15 amino acids. Trimming removed 3 bases from V and 7 bases from J, with 16 bases in between. Germline CDR1 reads MDHEN; CDR2 reads SYDVKM. The CDR3 protein is CASSFYQGQGQPQHF. CDR3 in DNA: TGTGCCAGCAGTTTCTATCAGGGGCAGGGCCAGCCCCAGCATTTT. Full variable domain (rest looked up from reference TRBV28 and TRBJ1-5): DVKVTQSSRYLVKRTGEKVFLECVQDMDHENMFWYRQDPGLGLRLIYFSYDVKMKEKGDIPEGYSVSREKKERFSLILESASTNQTSMYLCASSFYQGQGQPQHFGDGTRLSIL.

The chain carries TRBV20-1 and TRBJ1-1; 10 bases are a match to TRBD1. Germline-derived CDR1 and CDR2 are DFQATT and SNEGSKA (reference sequence). There are 17 residues in the CDR3. The CDR3 nucleotides are TGCTGCGCTAGAGATCCGGGACAGGGGAGTGGGAACACTGAAGCTTTCTTT. Translation gives CCARDPGQGSGNTEAFF.

The sample holds many counts of this clonotype. The chain joins TRBV28 to TRBJ2-7; maybe TRBD2 (6 bases). The CDR3 consists of 13 residues. V lost 3 bases, J lost 4 bases, and 10 bases lay in between. Germline-derived CDR1 and CDR2 are MDHEN and SYDVKM. The CDR3 DNA reads TGTGCCAGCAGTTTCCCGGGGAGGTACGAGCAGTACTTC. Translation: CASSFPGRYEQYF.

Points on this clonotype: This clone may be a read error of a much larger clone one base away. The chain employs TRBV4-3 and TRBJ2-7; 11 bases align to TRBD2. Looked up from germline, CDR1 is LGHNA and CDR2 is YSLEER. The CDR3 is 17 amino acids. CDR3 region: CASSLEATSGVTYGQYF. The CDR3 DNA is TGCGCCAGCAGCCTCGAGGCGACTAGCGGGGTCACCTACGGGCAGTACTTC.